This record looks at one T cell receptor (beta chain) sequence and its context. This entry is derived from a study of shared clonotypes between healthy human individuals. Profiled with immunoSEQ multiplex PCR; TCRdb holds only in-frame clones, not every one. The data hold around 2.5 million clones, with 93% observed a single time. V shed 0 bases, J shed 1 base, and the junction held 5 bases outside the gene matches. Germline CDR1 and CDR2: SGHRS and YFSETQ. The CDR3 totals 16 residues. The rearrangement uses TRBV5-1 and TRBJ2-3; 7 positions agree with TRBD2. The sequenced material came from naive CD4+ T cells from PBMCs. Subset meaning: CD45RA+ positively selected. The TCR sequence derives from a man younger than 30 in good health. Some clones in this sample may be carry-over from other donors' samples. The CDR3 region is CASSLGLADRTDTQYF. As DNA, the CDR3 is TGCGCCAGCAGCTTGGGGCTAGCGGACCGCACAGATACGCAGTATTTT.